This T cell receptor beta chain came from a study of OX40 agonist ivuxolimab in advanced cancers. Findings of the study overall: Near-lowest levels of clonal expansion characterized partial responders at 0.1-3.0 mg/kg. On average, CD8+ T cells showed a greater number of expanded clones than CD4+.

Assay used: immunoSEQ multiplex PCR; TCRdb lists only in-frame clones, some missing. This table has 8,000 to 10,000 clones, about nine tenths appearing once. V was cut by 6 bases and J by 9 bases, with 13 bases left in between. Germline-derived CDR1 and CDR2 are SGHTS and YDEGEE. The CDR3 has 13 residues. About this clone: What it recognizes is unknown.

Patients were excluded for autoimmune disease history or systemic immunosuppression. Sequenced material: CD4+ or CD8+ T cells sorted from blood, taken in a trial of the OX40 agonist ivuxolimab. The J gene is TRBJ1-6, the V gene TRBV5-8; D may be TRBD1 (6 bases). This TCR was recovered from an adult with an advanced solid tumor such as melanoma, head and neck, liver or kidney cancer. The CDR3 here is CASKVQGGSPLHF. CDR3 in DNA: TGTGCCAGCAAAGTACAGGGCGGTTCACCCCTCCACTTT.